A single sample gave rise to the 14 T cell receptor beta chains below, sequenced in a study of response to subunit inactivated influenza vaccine. One entry per CDR3 protein, called by TCRdb with MiXCR from the RT-PCR reads. The sample shows more than 250,000 distinct CDR3 sequences, about a fifth of them seen only once. Specimen: PBMCs from blood, collected less than 22 months after vaccination. The receptors stem from a man aged 45 to 70 who received an inactivated influenza vaccine.

This clonotype was counted between two and nine times. The V and J genes are TRBV7-9 and TRBJ1-2; the D gene is possibly TRBD1 (5 bases). The CDR3 is 13 amino acids. Germline CDR1 SEHNR, CDR2 FQNEAQ (reference sequence). Trimming took 3 bases from V and 5 from J, leaving 10 bases between them. CDR3 loop: CASSFGHPYGYTF. In nucleotides, the CDR3 is TGTGCCAGCAGCTTCGGACACCCGTATGGCTACACCTTC.

This clonotype was seen a few times. The chain recombines TRBV10-3 with TRBJ1-5; TRBD1 agrees at 7 bases. V shed 0 bases, J shed 6 bases, and the junction held 11 bases outside the gene matches. In germline, CDR1 is ENHRY, CDR2 SYGVKD. The CDR3 loop spans 17 amino acids. The CDR3 DNA follows: TGTGCCATCAGTGAGTCCAATAGAGGAGGGGGCCCTCAGCCCCAGCATTTT. It translates to CAISESNRGGGPQPQHF.

This clonotype was picked up many times. This chain connects TRBV14 to TRBJ2-7; D gene ambiguous. V lost 6 bases and J lost 7, with 16 bases in between. Germline loops: CDR1 SGHDN, CDR2 FVKESK. CDR3 size: 13 residues. The CDR3 sequence: CASSRWETEEQYF. The DNA of the CDR3 is TGTGCCAGCAGTCGGTGGGAAACGGAGGAGCAGTACTTC.

Ten or more counts support this clonotype. The chain recombines TRBV9 with TRBJ2-2; D not resolved. The CDR3 contains 16 residues. From germline, CDR1 is SGDLS and CDR2 YYNGEE. V lost 4 bases and J 1 base, leaving 14 bases between the germline ends. The CDR3 loop is CASSPRPTVNTGELFF. DNA of the CDR3: TGTGCCAGCAGCCCTAGACCCACGGTGAACACCGGGGAGCTGTTTTTT.

The gene calls are TRBV5-1 and TRBJ2-7; 7 bases are a match to TRBD1. This CDR3 is 15 amino acids long. V dropped 2 bases and J dropped 4; count of bases not matched to a gene: 9. Germline values: CDR1 SGHRS, CDR2 YFSETQ. CDR3 sequence reads: CASSLFGTAVYEQYF. Here the CDR3 DNA reads TGCGCCAGCAGCTTATTCGGGACAGCCGTGTACGAGCAGTACTTC.

In this sample, this clonotype turned up many times. This rearrangement joins TRBV3-1 to TRBJ1-1, with 7 bases aligning to TRBD1. J was trimmed by 1 base and V by 4 bases; bases with no gene match: 3. CDR3 length equals 14 residues. CDR1 and CDR2 (germline): LGHDT, YNNKEL (reference sequence). This chain's CDR3 is CASSPGQPNTEAFF. In DNA form, the CDR3 reads TGTGCCAGCAGCCCGGGACAGCCGAACACTGAAGCTTTCTTT.

This clonotype was observed a few times. This chain links TRBV19 with TRBJ1-2; tentative D call: TRBD1 (5 bases). Germline CDR1 reads LNHDA; CDR2 reads SQIVND (reference sequence). Deletions cut 10 bases from V and 0 bases from J, with 12 bases between. This CDR3 has 13 residues. CDR3: CATQGASNYGYTF. The CDR3 DNA reads as TGTGCCACCCAAGGGGCATCTAACTATGGCTACACCTTC.

The chain has TRBV19 and TRBJ1-5, with TRBD1 as a possible D gene (5 bases). V was clipped by 1 base and J by 5 bases, with 15 bases between them. The length of the CDR3 is 16 residues. Germline assignment: CDR1 LNHDA and CDR2 SQIVND (reference sequence). CDR3 bases: TGTGCCAGTAGTATAGGCGGAGGGATGGGGCATCAGCCCCAGCATTTT. Translating it yields CASSIGGGMGHQPQHF.

This chain joins TRBV20-1 and TRBJ1-3; D unresolved. Germline CDR1 and CDR2: DFQATT and SNEGSKA (reference sequence). The CDR3 loop spans 14 amino acids. V was clipped by 1 base and J by 0 bases, with 7 bases between them. The CDR3 protein is CSARVRNSGNTIYF. DNA for the CDR3: TGCAGTGCTAGAGTCAGGAACTCTGGAAACACCATATATTTT.

This sequence joins TRBV5-1 and TRBJ2-3, with a tentative D call TRBD2 (7 bases). V lost 0 bases and J 0 bases, leaving 14 bases between the germline ends. The CDR3 totals 17 residues. Germline V CDR1 and CDR2: SGHRS, YFSETQ. CDR3 in amino acids: CASSLGPGGLSTDTQYF. For the CDR3, the DNA is TGCGCCAGCAGCTTGGGGCCCGGGGGGCTGAGCACAGATACGCAGTATTTT.

This clonotype came up a few times. The V gene is TRBV6-2 or TRBV6-3, the J gene TRBJ1-5, with D possibly TRBD1 on 5 matching bases. CDR1 and CDR2 from the germline V gene are MNHEY and SVGEGT. This CDR3 contains 14 residues. V lost 3 bases and J 6 bases, leaving 12 bases between the germline ends. This chain's CDR3 is CASSYARDGQPQHF. CDR3 bases: TGTGCCAGCAGTTATGCCAGGGACGGTCAGCCCCAGCATTTT.

V usage is TRBV20-1 and J usage is TRBJ2-1; D possibly corresponds to TRBD2 (5 bases). The ends were cut back, 2 bases at V and 7 bases at J, with 18 bases in the middle. The CDR3 spans 15 residues. Germline V gene lookup returns CDR1 DFQATT and CDR2 SNEGSKA (reference sequence). This CDR3 reads CSARISRGSTNEQFF. CDR3 bases: TGCAGTGCTAGAATTTCGCGAGGGAGCACAAATGAGCAGTTCTTC.

Notes on this clonotype: The conserved closing phenylalanine or tryptophan is absent in this CDR3, likely reflecting a read error. The rearrangement uses TRBV7-2 and TRBJ2-1, with 8 bases that match TRBD2. Germline CDR1 SGHTA, CDR2 FQGNSA. The J segment lost 7 bases and the V segment lost 3 bases, leaving 8 bases of the junction unmatched. This CDR3 comprises 15 residues. The CDR3 region has the DNA TGTGCCAGCAGCTTTACTAGCGGCGGGGGGAATGAGCAGTTCTCC. Amino acids: CASSFTSGGGNEQFS.

This clonotype has only a few counts. The rearrangement links TRBV12-3 or TRBV12-4 to TRBJ1-3; the D is unclear. CDR3 size: 14 residues. V gave up 6 bases and J gave up 0 bases, with 9 bases separating them. CDR3 DNA: TGTGCCAGCAGAGACACGAGCTCTGGAAACACCATATATTTT. This sequence encodes CASRDTSSGNTIYF.